The clone carrying this T cell receptor beta chain has more than one count but fewer than ten. Germline V CDR1 and CDR2: SGHRS, YFSETQ. The CDR3 is made up of 18 amino acids. The entry originates in a study of blood T cells in healthy people across ages. Next came a second PCR, run for about 6 to 12 cycles, which used a sample-barcoded 5' primer along with a J-beta primer mix. In TCRdb, the 5' RACE reads were re-called with MiXCR into one record per CDR3 protein. Found here are some 670,000 distinct CDR3 sequences, 45% to 60% of them singletons; the top ten hold roughly 13%. The material sequenced was blood. This chain uses TRBV5-1 with TRBJ2-1; 8 bases agree with TRBD2. The J call is doubtful: the DNA matches TRBJ2-7 better. The TCR comes from a woman aged 80 or older in good health. CDR3 loop: CASMLGTRAFSSYNEQYF. CDR3 nucleotide sequence: TGCGCCAGCATGTTGGGGACTAGAGCGTTCAGCTCCTACAATGAGCAGTACTTC.